This is a list of T cell receptor beta chains from one sample in a study of cytomegalovirus exposure and HLA in healthy donors. The method was immunoSEQ multiplex PCR; TCRdb's version includes in-frame clones alone and lacks a portion of them. The sample holds some 170,000 clones, around 85% seen once. The sample consisted of PBMCs. These receptors were collected from a woman aged 25 to 39 in good health and CMV-seronegative. Both conserved end residues are part of each CDR3. The order of the fields is J gene, clone size, V gene, D gene, CDR3 DNA, CDR3 protein. The D gene is left open where the match is weak. Where a row states a size, it is once, few, many or the class of an expanded clone; other rows omit it.

>TRBJ2-2|.|TRBV19|TRBD1
TGTGCCAGTAGTCCAGGGGGCGCAAGGGTCACCGGGGAGCTGTTTTTT
CASSPGGARVTGELFF
>TRBJ1-2|.|TRBV27|.
TGTGCCAGCAGTTTATCGGGGGGTGGCTATGGCTACACCTTC
CASSLSGGGYGYTF
>TRBJ2-7|.|TRBV2|TRBD2
TGTGCCAGCAGTGGTACTAGCGGGAGGTTAGGCGAGCAGTACTTC
CASSGTSGRLGEQYF
>TRBJ2-2|.|TRBV10-3|.
TGTGCCATCAGTGAGCCGACTGGACAAGTAAACACCGGGGAGCTGTTTTTT
CAISEPTGQVNTGELFF
>TRBJ2-7|.|TRBV27|.
TGTGCCAGCAGTCCCGCCCCGGACGGGATAACTCGACCCTCCTACGAGCAGTACTTC
CASSPAPDGITRPSYEQYF
>TRBJ1-2|.|TRBV5-1|.
TGCGCCAGCAGCTTGTTACAGGGCGGATCTAACTATGGCTACACCTTC
CASSLLQGGSNYGYTF
>TRBJ1-2|.|TRBV7-2|.
TGTGCCAGCAGTCTGAGAGGGACTATAACTGGCTACACCTTC
CASSLRGTITGYTF
>TRBJ1-2|.|TRBV28|TRBD1
TGTGCCAGCAGTTTAGTACCAGGGACAGGGTATGGCTACACCTTC
CASSLVPGTGYGYTF
>TRBJ2-7|.|TRBV6-5|TRBD2
TGTGCCAGCAGTCGGGCTAGCGGTACAACCTACGAGCAGTACTTC
CASSRASGTTYEQYF
>TRBJ2-3|.|TRBV13|.
TGTGCCAGCAGCGCCTTCCCGGCAGATACGCAGTATTTT
CASSAFPADTQYF
>TRBJ2-1|.|TRBV6-1|.
TGTGCCAGCAGATTAGCGGTTGAGCAGTTCTTC
CASRLAVEQFF
>TRBJ2-5|.|TRBV7-8|.
TGTGCCAGCAGCTTACTACAGCGGCAGACCCAGTACTTC
CASSLLQRQTQYF
>TRBJ1-1|.|TRBV7-2|TRBD1
TGTGCCAGCAGCTATCGGACAGGGGCGAACACTGAAGCTTTCTTT
CASSYRTGANTEAFF
>TRBJ1-1|.|TRBV7-3|.
TGTGCCAGCGCTTCGACGAACACTGAAGCTTTCTTT
CASASTNTEAFF
>TRBJ1-4|.|TRBV5-1|.
TGCGCCAGCAGCCCAGAGTCAACTAATGAAAAACTGTTTTTT
CASSPESTNEKLFF
>TRBJ1-1|.|TRBV7-6|.
TGTGCCAGCAGCTCTGGACGGATGAACACTGAAGCTTTCTTT
CASSSGRMNTEAFF
>TRBJ2-3|.|TRBV30|TRBD1
TGTGCCTGGGGCACAGGGGGCAGCACAGATACGCAGTATTTT
CAWGTGGSTDTQYF
>TRBJ2-3|.|TRBV5-1|TRBD1
TGCGCCAGCAGCTTACAGGGGCCAGATACGCAGTATTTT
CASSLQGPDTQYF
>TRBJ2-4|.|TRBV6-6|.
TGTGCCAGCGGGGAAGGTCTAGCCAAAAACATTCAGTACTTC
CASGEGLAKNIQYF
>TRBJ2-1|.|TRBV27|.
TGTGCCAGCAGTTTGAACGGGGGGCTGCTTTACAATGAGCAGTTCTTC
CASSLNGGLLYNEQFF
>TRBJ1-1|few|TRBV9|.
TGTGCCAGCAGTAGGACAGCCGGGACTGAAGCTTTCTTT
CASSRTAGTEAFF
>TRBJ2-2|.|TRBV5-1|TRBD1
TGCGCCAGCAGCTCGGGACAGGGAACCATCCCCGGGGAGCTGTTTTTT
CASSSGQGTIPGELFF
>TRBJ2-3|.|TRBV5-1|TRBD1
TGCGCCAGCAGACGGGACAGGAGGACAGATACGCAGTATTTT
CASRRDRRTDTQYF
>TRBJ1-2|.|TRBV19|.
TGTGCCAGAGTAGTACTTCATTCTGGGAACTATGGCTACACCTTC
CARVVLHSGNYGYTF
>TRBJ2-2|.|TRBV28|TRBD1
TGTGCCAGCAGTCTTCCCCGGGGACAGCCCACCGGGGAGCTGTTTTTT
CASSLPRGQPTGELFF
>TRBJ2-1|.|TRBV19|.
TGTGCCAGTAGTATTGGCAGGGTGAGCAATGAGCAGTTCTTC
CASSIGRVSNEQFF
>TRBJ1-1|.|TRBV7-6|.
TGTGCCAGCAGCGGTCGACGGAACACTGAAGCTTTCTTT
CASSGRRNTEAFF
>TRBJ2-2|few|TRBV7-9|.
TGTGCCAGCAGCTTCGGGACGAACACCGGGGAGCTGTTTTTT
CASSFGTNTGELFF
>TRBJ2-7|once|TRBV18|.
TGTGCCAGCTCACCCACCCAGGGGAGCTCCTACGAGCAGTACTTC
CASSPTQGSSYEQYF
>TRBJ1-5|.|TRBV28|.
TGTGCCAGCGGTGTTACGAGCAATCAGCCCCAGCATTTT
CASGVTSNQPQHF